Listed below are T cell receptor beta chains from one sample, sequenced in a study of shared clonotypes between healthy human individuals. The table came from immunoSEQ multiplex PCR; TCRdb's copy has only in-frame clones and leaves some out. The table includes hundreds of thousands of clones, roughly 73% detected once. The sequenced sample consisted of memory CD4+ T cells sorted from blood. Every receptor here comes from a woman aged 25 to 39 in good health. Each CDR3 is given without its conserved first and last residue.

J,V,CDR3
TRBJ1-5,TRBV5-6,ASSSYGGNQPQH
TRBJ2-7,TRBV19,ASQGATYEQY
TRBJ2-3,TRBV27,ASSPRDRGLVPDTQY
TRBJ2-1,TRBV5-8,ASSLGSGYDEQF
TRBJ2-3,TRBV5-1,ASSPRGRGGLTSTDTQY
TRBJ2-6,TRBV5-1,ASSPDISGANVLT
TRBJ1-5,TRBV9,ASSVGWNQPQH
TRBJ1-2,TRBV5-1,ASSQDDYGYT
TRBJ2-1,TRBV19,ASIGGLAGDEQF
TRBJ2-3,TRBV11-3,ASSAAAGGDTQY
TRBJ2-2,TRBV2,ASSAKYTGELF
TRBJ1-2,TRBV10-3,AISELETAIGGYT
TRBJ1-3,TRBV7-2,ASSFGPGTGNTIY
TRBJ2-1,TRBV28,ASSFPGGEQF
TRBJ1-5,TRBV18,ASSKGGNQPQH
TRBJ1-2,TRBV9,ASSPSRRDRGYT
TRBJ2-2,TRBV7-2,ASSLVPTSATGELF